A selection of T cell receptor beta chains follows, all from one sample in a study of identical twins. TCRdb itself ran the 5' RACE reads through MiXCR, one entry per CDR3 protein. The data show 600,000 to 800,000 distinct CDR3 sequences, 20% to 25% seen once. The sample also formed part of further work on T cells expressing NK-cell markers.

The sample comprised PBMCs. The receptor source for this set is a woman younger than 35 in good health. The CDR3 runs from the conserved cysteine through the conserved F or W. A D gene is named only where the DNA matches it firmly. Only part of the rows carry a size: once, few, many, or a class if the clone is expanded.

CDR3 DNA: TGCGCCAGCAGCCAATTTCTCGATGACAGGGCGATCCACGAGCAGTACTTC
CDR3 protein: CASSQFLDDRAIHEQYF
J gene: TRBJ2-7
D gene: TRBD1
CDR3 length: 17
V gene: TRBV4-3
clone size: .

CDR3 DNA: TGCGCCAGCAGTATCCGGGGGCAGAATACGGGGGTGTTTTTT
CDR3 protein: CASSIRGQNTGVFF
J gene: TRBJ1-4
D gene: .
CDR3 length: 14
V gene: TRBV10-2
clone size: .

CDR3 DNA: TGTGCCAGCAGGCGGGGGCCGCAAGAGACCCAGTACTTC
CDR3 protein: CASRRGPQETQYF
J gene: TRBJ2-5
D gene: .
CDR3 length: 13
V gene: TRBV11-2
clone size: .

CDR3 DNA: TGCAGTGCTAGGGAAGTAGCGGGGGCCCTCAATGAGCAGTTCTTC
CDR3 protein: CSAREVAGALNEQFF
J gene: TRBJ2-1
D gene: TRBD2
CDR3 length: 15
V gene: TRBV20-1
clone size: .

CDR3 DNA: TGTGCCAGTGGGGCAGGGAGAGGCACTGAAGCTTTCTTT
CDR3 protein: CASGAGRGTEAFF
J gene: TRBJ1-1
D gene: .
CDR3 length: 13
V gene: TRBV19
clone size: .

CDR3 DNA: TGCGCCAGCAGTGGAGCGGGGGGCCCCCAAGAGACCCAGTACTTC
CDR3 protein: CASSGAGGPQETQYF
J gene: TRBJ2-5
D gene: TRBD2
CDR3 length: 15
V gene: TRBV10-1
clone size: .

CDR3 DNA: TGTGCCAGCAGCTTAGGGACTCACAACAATGAGCAGTTCTTC
CDR3 protein: CASSLGTHNNEQFF
J gene: TRBJ2-1
D gene: .
CDR3 length: 14
V gene: TRBV7-2
clone size: .

CDR3 DNA: TGTGCCACCAGTGATTTTGAGTCTAGCGGGGCCTACGAGCAGTACTTC
CDR3 protein: CATSDFESSGAYEQYF
J gene: TRBJ2-7
D gene: TRBD2
CDR3 length: 16
V gene: TRBV24-1
clone size: few

CDR3 DNA: TGCAGCGTTGAAGATGTCCAGCGCACAGATACGCAGTATTTT
CDR3 protein: CSVEDVQRTDTQYF
J gene: TRBJ2-3
D gene: .
CDR3 length: 14
V gene: TRBV29-1
clone size: few

CDR3 DNA: TGTGCCAGCAGTGAATTTGGAAGTGAGCAGTACTTC
CDR3 protein: CASSEFGSEQYF
J gene: TRBJ2-7
D gene: .
CDR3 length: 12
V gene: TRBV25-1
clone size: few

CDR3 DNA: TGTGCCATCAGTGAGTCGTTGGGCCCTAAGATTGAGCAGTTCTTC
CDR3 protein: CAISESLGPKIEQFF
J gene: TRBJ2-1
D gene: .
CDR3 length: 15
V gene: TRBV10-3
clone size: many

CDR3 DNA: TGTGCCAGCATAACGCCAGGGGGGTCCTACGAGCAGTACTTC
CDR3 protein: CASITPGGSYEQYF
J gene: TRBJ2-7
D gene: .
CDR3 length: 14
V gene: TRBV6-1
clone size: .

CDR3 DNA: TGCAGCTTCTCGTCAGGGGCGAGATTATACGAGCAGTACTTC
CDR3 protein: CSFSSGARLYEQYF
J gene: TRBJ2-7
D gene: .
CDR3 length: 14
V gene: TRBV29-1
clone size: few

CDR3 DNA: TGCGCCAGCAGCCAAGAGGGTCGGAAACTCTACAATGAGCAGTTCTTC
CDR3 protein: CASSQEGRKLYNEQFF
J gene: TRBJ2-1
D gene: .
CDR3 length: 16
V gene: TRBV4-3
clone size: .

CDR3 DNA: TGTGCCAGCAGTTCGTGGACGAGGCCCTTCAACAATGAGCAGTTCTTC
CDR3 protein: CASSSWTRPFNNEQFF
J gene: TRBJ2-1
D gene: .
CDR3 length: 16
V gene: TRBV6-5
clone size: few